A selection of T cell receptor beta chains follows, all from one sample in a study of CD8 T cells in ankylosing spondylitis. TCRdb passed the 5' RACE reads through MiXCR, listing each CDR3 protein once. The sample includes under 200,000 distinct CDR3 sequences, over 10% of them seen just once. Source material: blood, either unsorted or a sorted T cell fraction (not recorded which). These TCRs come from a female donor with ankylosing spondylitis or in good health (not recorded which). The CDR3 runs from the conserved cysteine through the conserved F or W. The D gene is left open where the match is weak. Only part of the rows carry a size: once, few, many, or a class if the clone is expanded.

clone_size	d_call	v_call	j_call	cdr3_nt	cdr3_aa
-	-	TRBV9	TRBJ2-5	TGTGCCAGCAGCCCCTCACGGCAAGAGACCCAGTACTTC	CASSPSRQETQYF
-	-	TRBV9	TRBJ2-1	TGTGCCAGCAGCGTAGACGGACAGACCTACAATGAGCAGTTCTTC	CASSVDGQTYNEQFF
few	-	TRBV6-5	TRBJ2-7	TGTGCCAGCAGTTACTCGCCGGGGGTCTCCTACGAGCAGTACTTC	CASSYSPGVSYEQYF
many	-	TRBV29-1	TRBJ1-1	TGCAGCGTTGAAATACAGTTGAACACTGAAGCTTTCTTT	CSVEIQLNTEAFF
-	TRBD1	TRBV24-1	TRBJ2-7	TGTGCCACCAGTGACACAGGGGGCGCAGACGAGCAGTACTTC	CATSDTGGADEQYF
many	-	TRBV29-1	TRBJ1-1	TGCAGCGTTGTGTGGCAGGTTGGCACTGAAGCTTTCTTT	CSVVWQVGTEAFF
many	-	TRBV5-1	TRBJ1-2	TGCGCCAGCAGGGATCTTCTTAACTATGGCTACACCTTC	CASRDLLNYGYTF
-	TRBD1	TRBV30	TRBJ2-2	TGTGCCTGGGACCGACAGGGGTCCGGGGAGCTGTTTTTT	CAWDRQGSGELFF
-	TRBD1	TRBV5-1	TRBJ2-6	TGCGCCAGCAGCCCACTACAGGGGCCTGGGGCCAACGTCCTGACTTTC	CASSPLQGPGANVLTF
few	-	TRBV18	TRBJ2-1	TGTGCCAGCTCACCACCGGGAGTGGGAAACAATGAGCAGTTCTTC	CASSPPGVGNNEQFF
many	-	TRBV6-2/TRBV6-3	TRBJ2-1	TGTGCCAGCAGCCCACTTATTGTTTCGGAAGTCGGGGATGAGCAGTTCTTC	CASSPLIVSEVGDEQFF
many	TRBD1	TRBV4-3	TRBJ2-2	TGCGCCAGCAGCCACCAGGACAGGGCCGGGGAGCTGTTTTTT	CASSHQDRAGELFF
-	TRBD1	TRBV6-5	TRBJ2-7	TGTGCCAGCAGTTCTCTCGGACAGGGGTCCGGCGAGCAGTACTTC	CASSSLGQGSGEQYF
many	-	TRBV20-1	TRBJ2-7	TGCAGTGCTAGAGATACGGTAAAGACGACCTACGAGCAGTACTTC	CSARDTVKTTYEQYF
few	TRBD1	TRBV5-1	TRBJ1-1	TGCGCCAGCAGTTCCCCAGGGGGAGGCACTGAAGCTTTCTTT	CASSSPGGGTEAFF
many	TRBD1	TRBV24-1	TRBJ1-1	TGTGCCACCAGACGGACAGGGGACACTGAAGCTTTCTTT	CATRRTGDTEAFF
many	-	TRBV7-9	TRBJ2-2	TGTGCCAGCAGCCACCGAGTCGGGGAGCTGTTTTTT	CASSHRVGELFF
-	TRBD2	TRBV18	TRBJ2-5	TGTGCCAGCAAGGGACTAGCGGGAGAAGAGACCCAGTACTTC	CASKGLAGEETQYF
many	-	TRBV2	TRBJ2-7	TGTGCCAGCTCGCCGGAACTCTACGAGCAGTACTTC	CASSPELYEQYF
many	-	TRBV20-1	TRBJ2-7	TGCAGTGCTCCACTAAACTCCAACTCCTACGAGCAGTACTTC	CSAPLNSNSYEQYF
-	-	TRBV2	TRBJ2-7	TGTGCCAGCAGTGAGGTTGGGGCTACCTACGAGCAGTACTTC	CASSEVGATYEQYF
-	-	TRBV18	TRBJ2-3	TGTGCCAGCTCACCACCGAAGGGAATGTCAGATACGCAGTATTTT	CASSPPKGMSDTQYF
-	-	TRBV12-3/TRBV12-4	TRBJ1-2	TGTGCCAGCAGTTTACTCCCCGGATGGGAGGGCTACACCTTC	CASSLLPGWEGYTF
-	-	TRBV30	TRBJ1-5	TGTGGTGTCGGGGAGTCTAGCAATCAGCCCCAGCATTTT	CGVGESSNQPQHF
many	-	TRBV24-1	TRBJ2-1	TGTGCCACCAGTGAGGGTTTACGGCAGTTCTTC	CATSEGLRQFF
many	TRBD2	TRBV27	TRBJ2-1	TGTGCCAGCATCAGAGGCGGGGGTAGGTCCTACAATGAGCAGTTCTTC	CASIRGGGRSYNEQFF
-	-	TRBV11-2	TRBJ2-2	TGTGCCAGCAGCTTAGGTCCTAGCGAGAGGAACTACACCGGGGAGCTGTTTTTT	CASSLGPSERNYTGELFF
many	TRBD1	TRBV3-1	TRBJ2-1	TGTGCCAGCAGCCCGCGGACAGGGGACCCCAATGAGCAGTTCTTC	CASSPRTGDPNEQFF
many	-	TRBV27	TRBJ1-1	TGTGCCAGCAGTTTATTGGGGGGCGTCACTGAAGCTTTCTTT	CASSLLGGVTEAFF
many	TRBD1	TRBV29-1	TRBJ2-7	TGCAGCGTGGGGGACAGATACGAGCAGTACTTC	CSVGDRYEQYF
many	-	TRBV20-1	TRBJ1-5	TGCAGTGCCCCCACAGTTTATAGCAATCAGCCCCAGCATTTT	CSAPTVYSNQPQHF
-	TRBD2	TRBV7-3	TRBJ2-7	TGTGCCAGCAGCTCCCTAGCGGGAGTAGACTACGAGCAGTACTTC	CASSSLAGVDYEQYF
few	-	TRBV7-2	TRBJ2-2	TGTGCCAGCAGCTTAGATACAGGGAACACCGGGGAGCTGTTTTTT	CASSLDTGNTGELFF
-	-	TRBV3-1	TRBJ2-1	TGTGCCAGCAGCCTCCAGGGACTCCCTGAGCAGTTCTTC	CASSLQGLPEQFF
many	TRBD1	TRBV12-3/TRBV12-4	TRBJ1-1	TGTGCCAGCAGCCTGAACAGGGGAGCTGAAGCTTTCTTT	CASSLNRGAEAFF
many	-	TRBV19	TRBJ2-1	TGTGCCAGTAGTATAGATCTGGGTTACCTGAGTGAGCAGTTCTTC	CASSIDLGYLSEQFF
few	-	TRBV20-1	TRBJ1-6	TGCAGTGCCTTCGGGGGCGGCGGATCACCCCTCCACTTT	CSAFGGGGSPLHF
many	-	TRBV20-1	TRBJ1-1	TGCAGTGCTAGACTGTCAAGTGCGAACACTGAAGCTTTCTTT	CSARLSSANTEAFF
many	-	TRBV5-8	TRBJ1-4	TGTGCCAGCAGAATGGAGGCCGGGGGGAGTGAAAAACTGTTTTTT	CASRMEAGGSEKLFF
many	-	TRBV5-1	TRBJ2-3	TGCGCCAGCAGCTTGCAAGGCCCCACAGATACGCAGTATTTT	CASSLQGPTDTQYF
many	TRBD2	TRBV12-3/TRBV12-4	TRBJ2-1	TGTGCCAGCAGAGATACGGGACTACCATACAATGAGCAGTTCTTC	CASRDTGLPYNEQFF
-	-	TRBV12-3/TRBV12-4	TRBJ2-5	TGTGCCAGCAGTCTAAGTTCGCGGGAGACCCAGTACTTC	CASSLSSRETQYF